Sequencing of this T cell receptor beta chain was carried out in a study of Graves' ophthalmopathy and Graves' hyperthyroidism. Study information: The blood sample was drawn at first diagnosis and before any treatment.

Beta-chain TCR CDR3 regions were amplified from RNA transcripts. The authors performed first-round RT-PCR with HTBI primers and then a second-round multiplex PCR. A single record per CDR3 protein comes from TCRdb applying MiXCR to the multiplex PCR reads. The table lists about 480,000 distinct CDR3 sequences, under 15% of them singletons, with roughly 10% in the top ten. Germline values: CDR1 SNHLY, CDR2 FYNNEI. This CDR3 comprises 12 residues. Trimming removed 8 bases at V and 5 bases at J, with 12 bases between. Exclusion criteria comprised other autoimmune diseases, uncontrolled infections, pregnancy or lactation in patients.

The origin of this receptor is a woman in her 30s with Graves' ophthalmopathy. The chain carries TRBV2 and TRBJ2-5; D might be TRBD2 (5 bases). The sample comprised blood. This CDR3 reads CASVRELETQYF. In DNA form, the CDR3 reads TGTGCCAGCGTAAGGGAGTTGGAGACCCAGTACTTC. The entire variable domain, with the rest obtained from reference TRBV2 and TRBJ2-5, is as follows: EPEVTQTPSHQVTQMGQEVILRCVPISNHLYFYWYRQILGQKVEFLVSFYNNEISEKSEIFDDQFSVERPDGSNFTLKIRSTKLEDSAMYFCASVRELETQYFGPGTRLLVL.